A selection of T cell receptor beta chains follows, all from one sample in a study of cytomegalovirus exposure and HLA in healthy donors. Method: immunoSEQ multiplex PCR; TCRdb's copy keeps in-frame clones and lacks some. The sample carries over 200,000 clones, about 91% recorded once. Material for sequencing was PBMCs. These receptors all come from a woman aged 18 to 35 in good health and CMV-seronegative. Both conserved end residues are trimmed from each CDR3. A D gene is named only where the DNA matches it firmly.

CDR3	V	J	D
ASSFSNLAPGTQY	TRBV27	TRBJ2-5	.
ASSTNSLALQY	TRBV5-1	TRBJ2-7	.
ASSVGRVANTGELF	TRBV9	TRBJ2-2	.
ASSPVGGYEQY	TRBV4-1	TRBJ2-7	.
ASIGGAFYDEQF	TRBV11-2	TRBJ2-1	.
ASSLYGAETQY	TRBV7-9	TRBJ2-5	.
ASSKGGGTYEQY	TRBV21-1	TRBJ2-7	.
ASSLDTGAPYT	TRBV7-9	TRBJ1-2	TRBD1
SVEAGWTNYGYT	TRBV29-1	TRBJ1-2	.
ASSSTANTEAF	TRBV19	TRBJ1-1	.
ASSQGPRGVGAYNEQF	TRBV4-1	TRBJ2-1	TRBD2
ASSLGVSGGNYEQY	TRBV7-4	TRBJ2-7	.
ASSGESTDTQY	TRBV27	TRBJ2-3	TRBD2
ASSLEQYSGNTIY	TRBV28	TRBJ1-3	.
SVYLAEFAWGELF	TRBV29-1	TRBJ2-2	.
ASGPGVNYGYT	TRBV28	TRBJ1-2	.
ASSQTGRVAF	TRBV4-3	TRBJ1-1	.
ASSEAVTVPNTGELF	TRBV2	TRBJ2-2	.
ASSLGTSGTNEQF	TRBV28	TRBJ2-1	TRBD2
ASSWRDSSYEQY	TRBV28	TRBJ2-7	.
ASGLVLESSYNEQF	TRBV12-5	TRBJ2-1	.
ASSRREAGELF	TRBV7-3	TRBJ2-2	.